The 7 T cell receptor beta chains below all came from one sample that was sequenced in a study of a mutant IDH1 vaccine in newly diagnosed glioma. Their specific antigens are unknown. Sequencing was performed with immunoSEQ multiplex PCR; in TCRdb, only in-frame clones are kept and a portion is missing. The sample consists of approximately 60,000 clones, 65% to 90% of them appearing once. Time point specified: week 5, during vaccination. Topical imiquimod was applied with each vaccine dose, which held 300 ug of mutant IDH1 20-mer peptide. The input for sequencing was PBMCs, taken from a glioma patient whose treatment included an IDH1 peptide vaccine. These receptors came from a woman younger than 35 with glioma. Some clones in this sample may be carry-over from other donors' samples.

The CDR3 DNA reads as TGTGCCAGCAGCTTAGGGCGGGGGACACGGGACGGCTACACCTTC. Its translation is CASSLGRGTRDGYTF. The chain uses TRBV7-8 and TRBJ1-2; possible D gene TRBD1, 6 bases. CDR1 and CDR2 from the germline V gene are SGHVS and FQNEAQ. This CDR3 has 15 amino acids. Trimming pared 1 base from V and 8 bases from J, leaving 17 bases between.

The V and J genes are TRBV14 and TRBJ2-7, with a weak D call TRBD2 (7 bases). Germline lookup yields CDR1 SGHDN and CDR2 FVKESK. The V and J ends lost 2 bases and 6 bases respectively, with 17 bases between them. The CDR3 runs to 15 residues. This CDR3 reads CASSQLKGGPGEQYF. In nucleotides, the CDR3 is TGTGCCAGCAGCCAACTCAAGGGGGGGCCGGGCGAGCAGTACTTC.

This clone was seen just once. The chain links TRBV9 to TRBJ2-1; TRBD2 agrees at 8 bases. J lost 5 bases, V lost 3 bases, and 10 bases had no gene match. CDR1 and CDR2 (germline): SGDLS, YYNGEE. The CDR3 spans 16 residues. DNA of the CDR3: TGTGCCAGCAGCGAGGGAGGAGCGGGAGTAAACAATGAGCAGTTCTTC. Encoded protein: CASSEGGAGVNNEQFF.

This chain uses TRBV4-3 with TRBJ2-5, with unresolved D. The J call may be faulty, since TRBJ2-7 better matches the DNA end. The germline gives CDR1 LGHNA, CDR2 YSLEER. The CDR3 covers 14 residues. CDR3 sequence reads: CASSQVGALGEQYF. For the CDR3, the DNA is TGCGCCAGCAGCCAAGTCGGCGCTCTAGGCGAGCAGTACTTC.

In this sample, this clone turned up a few times. The chain joins TRBV7-2 to TRBJ2-7, with 11 bases lining up with TRBD2. V lost 4 bases to trimming and J lost 6 bases; unmatched junction nucleotides: 11. Per germline, CDR1 SGHTA and CDR2 FQGNSA. The CDR3 length is 16 residues. The CDR3 DNA sequence: TGTGCCAGCAGCTCCGGAGGGACTAGCGGTAACTCCGAGCAGTACTTC. This translates into CASSSGGTSGNSEQYF.

This clone occurred a few times. CDR3 nucleotides: TGCGCCAGCAGCCAAGCCGGGACTAACTCCTACGAGCAGTACTTC. It translates to CASSQAGTNSYEQYF. The chain has TRBV4-3 and TRBJ2-7; TRBD2 matches 7 bases. V lost 1 base, J lost 0 bases, and 3 bases stayed unmatched. The CDR3 is 15 amino acids. Germline CDR1 reads LGHNA; CDR2 reads YSLEER.

The rearrangement joins TRBV2 to TRBJ2-7, with a possible D match to TRBD1 (6 bases). Germline CDR1 is SNHLY and CDR2 is FYNNEI. CDR3 length: 15 residues. The ends were cut back, 3 bases at V and 3 bases at J, with 15 bases in the middle. The CDR3 spells CASSEPRGVSYEQYF. CDR3 in DNA: TGTGCCAGCAGTGAGCCCAGGGGAGTCAGCTACGAGCAGTACTTC.